This T cell receptor beta chain was recorded in a study of T-cell memory formation after mild COVID-19. Study context: Clusters were largely donor specific.

General observations from the study: Mostly located in CM and EM were contracting CD4+ clones, with contracting CD8+ clones located in EMRA. A second wave expanding day 15 to 37 was CD4+-biased; contracting clones were balanced.

This CDR3 comprises 18 residues. V was clipped by 6 bases and J by 1 base; unmatched bases: 15. The germline V gene encodes CDR1 KGHSH and CDR2 LQKENI. 5'RACE with constant-segment primers yielded barcoded, UMI-tagged TCR alpha and TCR beta cDNA libraries. TCRdb called the 5' RACE reads again in MiXCR, with one record for every CDR3 protein. The repertoire holds some 210,000 distinct CDR3 sequences, approximately 30% seen once, with roughly an eighth in the top ten. In regard to this clonotype: What it binds is not known.

The chain links TRBV18 to TRBJ1-3; TRBD1 matches 7 bases. This clonotype was sampled from an adult woman who had mild COVID-19 (a few samples of this study predate the infection). Cell type and time point are not known. What was sequenced was PBMCs or a T cell subset sorted from them (not recorded which). The CDR3 region is CASSPRAPGQHSGNTIYF. The CDR3 coding sequence is TGTGCCAGCTCCCCCCGCGCACCGGGACAGCATTCTGGAAACACCATATATTTT. The full variable domain, in which reference TRBV18 and TRBJ1-3 provide the parts outside the CDR3, is NAGVMQNPRHLVRRRGQEARLRCSPMKGHSHVYWYRQLPEEGLKFMVYLQKENIIDESGMPKERFSAEFPKEGPSILRIQQVVRGDSAAYFCASSPRAPGQHSGNTIYFGEGSWLTVV.